Following are 27 T cell receptor beta chains from one sample sequenced in a study of cytomegalovirus exposure and HLA in healthy donors. Use of 60 Vbeta and 13 Jbeta primers characterized the PCR. Profiling relied on immunoSEQ multiplex PCR, and the TCRdb table lists in-frame clones only, not all of them. Among about 100,000 clones listed, under 80% were seen once. Sequences were obtained from PBMCs. These receptors all stem from a woman between 18 and 29 years old in good health and CMV-seropositive.

The gene calls are TRBV19 and TRBJ1-3; D unresolved. With 7 bases removed from V and 5 bases from J, the gap between germline ends came to 12 bases. This CDR3 region has 13 residues. Per the germline V gene, CDR1 is LNHDA and CDR2 is SQIVND (reference sequence). CDR3 DNA: TGTGCCAGTACTCCGGGAACCCGAAACACCATATATTTT. Protein product: CASTPGTRNTIYF.

This clone appeared a few times. The rearrangement links TRBV7-9 to TRBJ2-7; D is ambiguous. Germline-derived CDR1 and CDR2 are SEHNR and FQNEAQ (reference sequence). The ends were cut back, 5 bases at V and 3 bases at J, with 5 bases in the middle. The CDR3 extends over 11 amino acids. The chain's CDR3 is CASSTYYEQYF. The CDR3 DNA is TGTGCCAGCAGCACTTACTACGAGCAGTACTTC.

The rearrangement uses TRBV29-1 and TRBJ2-3; possibly TRBD2 for D (5 bases). Trimming shortened V by 5 bases and J by 6 bases, and 9 bases separated the two germline ends. CDR1 is SQVTM and CDR2 is ANQGSEA in the germline V gene. This CDR3 contains 11 residues. DNA for the CDR3: TGCAGCGTTCACCGAGGGGATACGCAGTATTTT. Protein sequence: CSVHRGDTQYF.

This clone came up once. The gene calls are TRBV6-1 and TRBJ2-3; 9 bases are shared with TRBD1. The germline V gene has CDR1 MNHNS and CDR2 SASEGT. The CDR3 is 15 amino acids. V lost 2 bases and J lost 8; bases outside the gene matches: 8. The CDR3 loop reads CASSERDRAQSTQYF. The CDR3 DNA follows: TGTGCCAGCAGTGAACGGGACAGGGCACAAAGTACGCAGTATTTT.

This clone came up a few times. This chain links TRBV6-4 with TRBJ2-2; 8 nucleotides line up with TRBD1. V dropped 4 bases and J dropped 0; count of bases not matched to a gene: 4. There are 16 residues in the CDR3. CDR1 and CDR2 from the germline V gene are MRHNA and SNTAGT. The CDR3 DNA is TGTGCCAGCAGTGGGGGACAGGAGCCGAACACCGGGGAGCTGTTTTTT. This codes for CASSGGQEPNTGELFF.

The sample holds a few counts of this clone. The V gene is TRBV7-9, the J gene TRBJ2-7, with TRBD2 identical over 9 bases. This CDR3 is built from 14 residues. Germline V CDR1 and CDR2: SEHNR, FQNEAQ (reference sequence). J gave up 7 bases and V 6 bases, and 10 bases lay outside the gene matches. CDR3 amino acids: CASRNIAGEDEQYF. DNA for the CDR3: TGTGCCAGCAGAAACATAGCGGGAGAAGATGAGCAGTACTTC.

The J gene is TRBJ2-7, the V gene TRBV7-2, with TRBD2 identical over 11 bases. The CDR3 is 16 residues long. V trimming: 5 bases; J trimming: 6 bases; junction bases outside the gene matches: 12. From germline, CDR1 is SGHTA and CDR2 FQGNSA. CDR3 in DNA: TGTGCCAGCAGCACCCATCTGGCACTAGCGGGAGTCGAGCAGTACTTC. This sequence encodes CASSTHLALAGVEQYF.

This chain links TRBV6-5 with TRBJ2-5; perhaps TRBD1 as D (7 bases). The DNA end is a closer match to TRBJ2-7, so the J assignment may be wrong. Germline assignment: CDR1 MNHEY and CDR2 SVGAGI. The CDR3 runs 13 residues. The CDR3 sequence: CASSQGGSYEQYF. CDR3 nucleotide sequence: TGTGCCAGCAGTCAGGGGGGCTCCTACGAGCAGTACTTC.

The chain recombines TRBV7-9 with TRBJ2-3; a possible D gene is TRBD2 (5 bases). The germline V and J ends were trimmed by 2 bases and 4 bases, with 7 bases remaining between them. This CDR3 contains 13 residues. In germline, CDR1 is SEHNR, CDR2 FQNEAQ (reference sequence). CDR3 region: CASSLYSADTQYF. CDR3 nucleotide sequence: TGTGCCAGCAGCTTATATAGCGCAGATACGCAGTATTTT.

V and J are TRBV7-2 and TRBJ2-1; D unresolved. The V and J ends lost 3 bases and 8 bases respectively, with 11 bases between them. Germline CDR1 SGHTA, CDR2 FQGNSA. The CDR3 loop spans 13 amino acids. CDR3 in DNA: TGTGCCAGCAGCTTGCCTAGTTTGTATGAGCAGTTCTTC. Translating gives CASSLPSLYEQFF.

The chain combines TRBV7-9 with TRBJ1-2; D may be TRBD1 (6 bases). The V gene's germline CDR1 is SEHNR and CDR2 FQNEAQ (reference sequence). Trimming cost V 1 base and J 8 bases, with 14 bases left between them. The CDR3 consists of 14 residues. The CDR3 nucleotides read TGTGCCAGCAGCTTAGTTGCCAGGGGCGGGGGCTACACCTTC. It specifies CASSLVARGGGYTF.

This clone occurred a few times. The V gene is TRBV5-4, the J gene TRBJ2-2, with 10 bases identical to TRBD2. In germline, CDR1 is SGHNT, CDR2 YYREEE (reference sequence). This CDR3 has 16 amino acids. With 6 bases clipped from V and 5 bases from J, the junction kept 10 bases outside the gene matches. The CDR3 DNA sequence: TGTGCCAGCACCCCGGAAGGGACTAGCGTGACCGGGGAGCTGTTTTTT. Amino acids: CASTPEGTSVTGELFF. The whole variable domain, remainder taken from reference TRBV5-4 and TRBJ2-2, is ETGVTQSPTHLIKTRGQQVTLRCSSQSGHNTVSWYQQALGQGPQFIFQYYREEENGRGNFPPRFSGLQFPNYSSELNVNALELDDSALYLCASTPEGTSVTGELFFGEGSRLTVL.

The genes are TRBV11-2 and TRBJ1-1; the D gene is possibly TRBD1 (6 bases). V was clipped by 5 bases and J by 3 bases, with 10 bases between them. Germline-derived CDR1 and CDR2 are SGHAT and FQNNGV. This CDR3 is 13 amino acids long. Here the CDR3 reads CASSLGGDTEAFF. The DNA of the CDR3 is TGTGCCAGCAGCCTAGGGGGGGACACTGAAGCTTTCTTT. Complete variable domain (other parts from reference TRBV11-2 and TRBJ1-1): EAGVAQSPRYKIIEKRQSVAFWCNPISGHATLYWYQQILGQGPKLLIQFQNNGVVDDSQLPKDRFSAERLKGVDSTLKIQPAKLEDSAVYLCASSLGGDTEAFFGQGTRLTVV.

In this sample, this clone turned up a few times. Other DNA sequences from this sample encode an identical CDR3 as well. The rearrangement links TRBV27 to TRBJ2-7; 7 bases align to TRBD1. The ends lost 3 bases at V and 5 bases at J; junction bases unmatched: 4. Germline values: CDR1 MNHEY, CDR2 SMNVEV (reference sequence). CDR3 length equals 13 residues. CDR3 protein: CASSFNRGHEQYF. CDR3 coding DNA: TGTGCCAGCAGTTTCAACAGGGGCCACGAGCAGTACTTC.

The chain is built from TRBV6-5 and TRBJ2-7; 7 positions match TRBD1. The CDR3 has 14 residues. With 2 bases clipped from V and 4 bases from J, the junction kept 5 bases outside the gene matches. Looked up from germline, CDR1 is MNHEY and CDR2 is SVGAGI. The CDR3 here is CASSYGQELYEQYF. CDR3 in DNA: TGTGCCAGCAGTTACGGACAGGAGCTATACGAGCAGTACTTC.

V and J are TRBV7-2 and TRBJ2-2, with 9 bases lining up with TRBD2. Per germline, CDR1 SGHTA and CDR2 FQGNSA. The CDR3 spans 16 residues. V shed 3 bases, J shed 4 bases, and the junction held 6 bases outside the gene matches. The CDR3 coding sequence is TGTGCCAGCAGCTTGGGTAATAGCGGGGGCACCGGGGAGCTGTTTTTT. This encodes CASSLGNSGGTGELFF. The whole variable domain, remainder taken from reference TRBV7-2 and TRBJ2-2, is GAGVSQSPSNKVTEKGKDVELRCDPISGHTALYWYRQSLGQGLEFLIYFQGNSAPDKSGLPSDRFSAERTGGSVSTLTIQRTQQEDSAVYLCASSLGNSGGTGELFFGEGSRLTVL.

This clone was detected a few times. V usage is TRBV5-1 and J usage is TRBJ2-3; 7 positions agree with TRBD2. V lost 0 bases, J lost 2 bases, and 3 bases stayed unmatched. CDR1 SGHRS and CDR2 YFSETQ come from the germline V gene. The CDR3 sequence is 15 residues long. The CDR3 loop reads CASSLGLAVTDTQYF. Here the CDR3 DNA reads TGCGCCAGCAGCTTGGGGCTAGCGGTCACAGATACGCAGTATTTT.

J is TRBJ2-7 and V is TRBV4-1; 8 positions agree with TRBD2. In germline, CDR1 is MGHRA, CDR2 YSYEKL. This CDR3 has 16 residues. With 1 base clipped from V and 6 bases from J, the junction kept 11 bases outside the gene matches. The CDR3 spells CASSQVVLAGAAEQYF. The CDR3 DNA is TGCGCCAGCAGCCAAGTTGTCCTAGCGGGCGCGGCCGAGCAGTACTTC.

In the case of this clone: The junction departs from germline at one end; a sequencing error may be responsible. V is TRBV7-9 and J is TRBJ1-3; D uncertain. The CDR3 sequence is 12 residues long. Germline CDR1 is SEHNR and CDR2 is FQNEAQ (reference sequence). In DNA form, the CDR3 reads TGTTCCAGTTTCCAATCTGGAAACACCATATATTTT. Encoded protein: CSSFQSGNTIYF.

The chain carries TRBV30 and TRBJ2-7; D possibly corresponds to TRBD2 (6 bases). Trimming left V 2 bases short and J 2 bases short, with 19 bases between. The CDR3 spans 16 residues. CDR1 is GTSNPN, CDR2 SVGIG, per germline (reference sequence). CDR3 loop: CAWSISPSGVAYEQYF. CDR3 bases: TGTGCCTGGAGTATCTCCCCCTCGGGGGTAGCCTACGAGCAGTACTTC.

This chain connects TRBV5-1 to TRBJ2-1, with D hard to call. This CDR3 has 11 residues. V gave up 2 bases and J gave up 10 bases, with 7 bases separating them. Germline CDR1 SGHRS, CDR2 YFSETQ. CDR3 DNA sequence: TGCGCCAGCAGCTTAGAACAAGAGCAGTTCTTC. Amino acid sequence: CASSLEQEQFF.

The CDR3 here is CATSRDRLTYEQYF. The CDR3 DNA sequence: TGTGCCACCAGCAGAGACCGACTCACCTACGAGCAGTACTTC. The chain recombines TRBV15 with TRBJ2-7; D is uncertain. The germline V gene has CDR1 LNHNV and CDR2 YYDKDF (reference sequence). V was trimmed by 0 bases and J by 2 bases, leaving 8 bases between them. CDR3 length: 14 amino acids.

The chain recombines TRBV7-9 with TRBJ2-2; 9 positions match TRBD2. The CDR3 is 18 residues long. Germline lookup yields CDR1 SEHNR and CDR2 FQNEAQ (reference sequence). J was trimmed by 2 bases and V by 3 bases; bases with no gene match: 10. The CDR3 reads CASSLIGLAGENTGELFF. The CDR3, as DNA: TGTGCCAGCAGCTTGATTGGGTTAGCGGGAGAAAACACCGGGGAGCTGTTTTTT.

The rearrangement joins TRBV7-6 to TRBJ2-1; D is undetermined. The CDR3 sequence is 15 residues long. Germline-derived CDR1 and CDR2 are SGHVS and FNYEAQ. The V and J ends lost 2 bases and 4 bases respectively, with 12 bases between them. CDR3 nucleotides: TGTGCCAGCAGCTTAAGTCAAGCCCGATACAATGAGCAGTTCTTC. Its protein is CASSLSQARYNEQFF.

The J gene is TRBJ1-5, the V gene TRBV2, with D uncertain. The CDR3 contains 12 residues. Germline assignment: CDR1 SNHLY and CDR2 FYNNEI. Trimming took 7 bases from V and 9 from J, leaving 13 bases between them. DNA for the CDR3: TGTGCCAGCACCTCCAGCGCGGGGCCCCAGCATTTT. It translates to CASTSSAGPQHF.

This clone occurred a few times. The J gene is TRBJ2-4, the V gene TRBV11-2; D not certain. Germline CDR1 SGHAT, CDR2 FQNNGV. The length of the CDR3 is 15 residues. V lost 4 bases, J lost 0 bases, and 10 bases lay in between. CDR3 sequence reads: CASSSSSLAKNIQYF. For the CDR3, the DNA is TGTGCCAGCAGCTCGAGCTCACTAGCCAAAAACATTCAGTACTTC.

A few counts support this clone. The chain is built from TRBV4-1 and TRBJ1-1; 8 nucleotides align to TRBD1. V was clipped by 6 bases and J by 7 bases; unmatched bases: 7. This CDR3 has 13 amino acids. The germline gives CDR1 MGHRA, CDR2 YSYEKL. The CDR3 reads CASSSGQGVEAFF. DNA of the CDR3: TGCGCCAGCAGTTCTGGACAGGGTGTTGAAGCTTTCTTT.